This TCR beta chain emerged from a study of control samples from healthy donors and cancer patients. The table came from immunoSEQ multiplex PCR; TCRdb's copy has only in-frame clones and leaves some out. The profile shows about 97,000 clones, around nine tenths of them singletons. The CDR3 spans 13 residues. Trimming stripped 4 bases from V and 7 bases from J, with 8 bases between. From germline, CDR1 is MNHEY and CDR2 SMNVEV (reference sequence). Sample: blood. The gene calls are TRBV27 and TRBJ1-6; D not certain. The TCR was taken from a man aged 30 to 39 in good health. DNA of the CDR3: TGTGCCAGCAGTTGGATACTAAATTCACCCCTCCACTTT. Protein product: CASSWILNSPLHF.